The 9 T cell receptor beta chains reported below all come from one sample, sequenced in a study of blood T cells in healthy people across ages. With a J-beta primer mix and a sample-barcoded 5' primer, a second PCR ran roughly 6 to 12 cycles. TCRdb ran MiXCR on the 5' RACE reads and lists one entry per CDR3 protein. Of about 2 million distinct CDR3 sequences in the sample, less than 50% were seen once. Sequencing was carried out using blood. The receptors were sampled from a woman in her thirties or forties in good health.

The CDR3 bases are TGTGCCAGCAGTTGCTCGGCCGGTTTCCAAGAGACCCAGTACTTC. Its translation: CASSCSAGFQETQYF. J is TRBJ2-5 and V is TRBV27, with D hard to call. The CDR3 is 15 residues long. Germline V CDR1 and CDR2: MNHEY, SMNVEV (reference sequence). Trimming removed 4 bases at V and 1 base at J, with 13 bases between.

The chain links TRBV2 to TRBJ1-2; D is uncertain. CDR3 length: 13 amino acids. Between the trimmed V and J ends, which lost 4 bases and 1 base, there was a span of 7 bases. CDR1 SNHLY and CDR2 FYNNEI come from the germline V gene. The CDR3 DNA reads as TGTGCCAGCAGTGGAGAGATTAACTATGGCTACACCTTC. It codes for CASSGEINYGYTF.

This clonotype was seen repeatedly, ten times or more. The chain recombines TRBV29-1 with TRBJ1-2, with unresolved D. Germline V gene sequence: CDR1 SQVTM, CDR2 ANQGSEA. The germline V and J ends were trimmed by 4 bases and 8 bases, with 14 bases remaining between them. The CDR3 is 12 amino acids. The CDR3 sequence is CSVVNGPGGYTF. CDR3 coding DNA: TGCAGCGTTGTGAACGGGCCTGGCGGCTACACCTTC. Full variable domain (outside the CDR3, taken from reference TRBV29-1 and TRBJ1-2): SAVISQKPSRDICQRGTSLTIQCQVDSQVTMMFWYRQQPGQSLTLIATANQGSEATYESGFVIDKFPISRPNLTFSTLTVSNMSPEDSSIYLCSVVNGPGGYTFGSGTRLTVV.

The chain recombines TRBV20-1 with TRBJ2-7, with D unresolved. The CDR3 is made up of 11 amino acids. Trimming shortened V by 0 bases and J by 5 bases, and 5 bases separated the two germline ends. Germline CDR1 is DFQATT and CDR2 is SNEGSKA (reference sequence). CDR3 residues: CSARDFNEQYF. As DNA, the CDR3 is TGCAGTGCTAGAGATTTCAACGAGCAGTACTTC.

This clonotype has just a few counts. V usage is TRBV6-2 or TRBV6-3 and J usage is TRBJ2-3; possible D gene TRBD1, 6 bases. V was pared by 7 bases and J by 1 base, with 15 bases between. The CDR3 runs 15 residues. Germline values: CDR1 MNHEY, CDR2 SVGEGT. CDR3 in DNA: TGTGCCAGCACTAAAGGGGGACAACGCACAGATACGCAGTATTTT. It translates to CASTKGGQRTDTQYF.

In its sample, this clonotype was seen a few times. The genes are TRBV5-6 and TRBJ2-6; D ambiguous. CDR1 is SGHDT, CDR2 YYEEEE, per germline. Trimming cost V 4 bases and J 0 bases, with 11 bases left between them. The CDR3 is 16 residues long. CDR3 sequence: CASSLTLLSGANVLTF. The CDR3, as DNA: TGTGCCAGCAGCCTGACACTTCTCTCTGGGGCCAACGTCCTGACTTTC.

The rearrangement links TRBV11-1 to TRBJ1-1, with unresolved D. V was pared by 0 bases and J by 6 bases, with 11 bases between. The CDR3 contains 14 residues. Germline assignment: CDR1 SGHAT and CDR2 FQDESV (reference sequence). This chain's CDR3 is CASSLARGPAEAFF. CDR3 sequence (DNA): TGTGCCAGCAGCTTAGCAAGAGGACCCGCTGAAGCTTTCTTT.

The CDR3 DNA follows: TGTGCCAGCAGTATGTACCCCGAAGCTTTCTTT. It yields the protein CASSMYPEAFF. The rearrangement uses TRBV12-3 or TRBV12-4 and TRBJ1-1; the D is unclear. Trimming removed 5 bases at V and 8 bases at J, with 9 bases between. The CDR3 sequence is 11 residues long.

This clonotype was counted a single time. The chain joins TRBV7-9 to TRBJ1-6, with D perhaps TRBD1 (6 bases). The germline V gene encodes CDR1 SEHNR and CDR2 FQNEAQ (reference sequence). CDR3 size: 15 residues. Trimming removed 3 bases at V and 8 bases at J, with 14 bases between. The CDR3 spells CASSFGMGGYSPLHF. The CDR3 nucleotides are TGTGCCAGCAGCTTTGGTATGGGGGGCTATTCACCCCTCCACTTT.